The TCR beta chain under discussion was sequenced for a study of beta chain features in type 1 diabetes. Study-level information: On cell yields, gender and age, patients and healthy donors were similar. Study-level points and caveats: Patients' naive, central memory and regulatory TCRB repertoires appeared more alike than those of healthy donors. TCRB CDR3s from Type 1 diabetes patients were moderately but significantly shorter in all four CD4+ subsets.

A remark on this clone: The target antigen is unknown.

As every portion of the isolated RNA was reverse transcribed, the sequencing read expressed TCRB transcripts. Libraries were prepared by immunoSEQ multiplex PCR; TCRdb keeps only in-frame clonotypes and omits some of them. The sample holds roughly 700,000 clones, about an eighth seen once. In germline, CDR1 is SGHTA, CDR2 FQGNSA. This CDR3 is built from 13 residues. The chain has TRBV7-2 and TRBJ2-7, with D unclear. The J call is in doubt because the DNA end fits TRBJ2-5 better. Sequencing was carried out using naive CD4+ T cells from blood. The TCR sequence derives from a man aged 18 to 30 with type 1 diabetes. The CDR3 DNA reads as TGTGCCAGCAGCTCCCAGGACCGCGGGACCCAGTACTTC. Its translation: CASSSQDRGTQYF.